Listed below are T cell receptor beta chains from one sample, sequenced in a study of cytomegalovirus exposure and HLA in healthy donors. Here immunoSEQ multiplex PCR was the method, and the copy in TCRdb shows in-frame clones only, minus some. The table records roughly 63,000 clones, around 89% of them present only once. The sample taken for sequencing was PBMCs. The receptors were gathered from a young woman in good health and CMV-seronegative. Both conserved end residues are part of each CDR3. A D gene is named only where the DNA matches it firmly. Part of the rows lack a size; the others show once, few, many or a class for expanded clones.

once NA TRBJ1-2 TRBV28 TGTGCCAGCAACCCTAAGACAGAAGACTATGGCTACACCTTC CASNPKTEDYGYTF
NA NA TRBJ2-5 TRBV11-3 TGTGCCAGCAGCTTAGGGTTAGAGGGAGATGGAGAAGAGACCCAGTACTTC CASSLGLEGDGEETQYF
once NA TRBJ2-4 TRBV5-4 TGTGCCAGCACCCGGGACAAAAACATTCAGTACTTC CASTRDKNIQYF
NA NA TRBJ2-7 TRBV19 TGTGCCAGTAGTACCACGCGGGGGCCCTACGAGCAGTACTTC CASSTTRGPYEQYF
NA TRBD2 TRBJ2-3 TRBV11-2 TGTGCCAGCACTGACTGGGGACTAGCGGGAGATACGCAGTATTTT CASTDWGLAGDTQYF
NA NA TRBJ2-7 TRBV5-1 TGCGCCAGCAGCCCCGGACTCGACTCCTACGAGCAGTACTTC CASSPGLDSYEQYF
NA NA TRBJ2-7 TRBV19 TGTGCCAGTAGTCTGGGACTGTCCTACGAGCAGTACTTC CASSLGLSYEQYF
NA NA TRBJ1-1 TRBV18 TGTGCCAGCTCACCCCGGGAGGGGAACACTGAAGCTTTCTTT CASSPREGNTEAFF
NA NA TRBJ2-7 TRBV9 TGTGCCAGCAGCGTAGAATACTCTCGTGAGGTGCAGTACTTC CASSVEYSREVQYF
NA NA TRBJ2-5 TRBV18 TGTGCCAGCTCCCATCGGACAGCCCACCAAGAGACCCAGTACTTC CASSHRTAHQETQYF
NA TRBD2 TRBJ2-7 TRBV5-1 TGCGCCAGCAGCCCCAGACTAGCTGGTTCCTACGAGCAGTACTTC CASSPRLAGSYEQYF
NA NA TRBJ2-1 TRBV6-6 TGTGCCAGCAGTTCAGGGGTGGGCAATGAGCAGTTCTTC CASSSGVGNEQFF
NA TRBD1 TRBJ2-3 TRBV2 TGTGCCAGCAGTGTACAGGGACAGAGCACAGATACGCAGTATTTT CASSVQGQSTDTQYF
NA NA TRBJ2-5 TRBV5-8 TGTGCCAGCAGCTTGTTTGTGGCTAGCCGACAAGAGACCCAGTACTTC CASSLFVASRQETQYF
NA NA TRBJ2-6 TRBV18 TGTGCCAGCTCACCTAATTCTGGGGCCAACGTCCTGACTTTC CASSPNSGANVLTF
NA NA TRBJ2-6 TRBV7-9 TGTGCCAGCAGCTCCAGGGGAGCTGGGGCCAACGTCCTGACTTTC CASSSRGAGANVLTF
NA NA TRBJ2-7 TRBV5-1 TGCGCCAGCAAGGAGGGACGGTTCTACGAGCAGTACTTC CASKEGRFYEQYF
NA TRBD2 TRBJ2-1 TRBV2 TGTGCCAGCACCCTAGCGGGAGGGGGTAATGAGCAGTTCTTC CASTLAGGGNEQFF
once TRBD2 TRBJ2-1 TRBV5-1 TGCGCCAGCAGCACTCTAGCGGGAGAAGGAGTTGAGCAGTTCTTC CASSTLAGEGVEQFF
NA TRBD1 TRBJ2-1 TRBV10-3 TGTGCCATCAGTGAGGACAGGGTGAGGCCACGCAATGAGCAGTTCTTC CAISEDRVRPRNEQFF
NA TRBD1 TRBJ1-3 TRBV2 TGTGCCAGGACGGGACAGGGAAACACCATATATTTT CARTGQGNTIYF
NA NA TRBJ2-7 TRBV6-1 TGTGCCAGCAGCTACAGGGAGGGCTACGAGCAGTACTTC CASSYREGYEQYF
NA NA TRBJ1-2 TRBV4-2 TGTGCCAGCAGCCAAGGCAGGCCGGGGGTTGGTGGCTACACCTTC CASSQGRPGVGGYTF
NA TRBD1 TRBJ2-2 TRBV6-6 TGTGCCAGCAGTTCCAGGGGGCCGGACACCGGGGAGCTGTTTTTT CASSSRGPDTGELFF
once TRBD1 TRBJ2-7 TRBV7-2 TGTGCCAGCAAAGGCCTGGACAGGGTCCACGAGCAGTACTTC CASKGLDRVHEQYF
NA TRBD2 TRBJ2-1 TRBV10-3 TGTGCCATCAGTACGGGTCTAGCGGGGGGGGATGAGCAGTTCTTC CAISTGLAGGDEQFF